The 23 T cell receptor beta chains reported below all come from one sample, sequenced in a study of response to subunit inactivated influenza vaccine. MiXCR, run by TCRdb on the RT-PCR reads, gives a single entry per CDR3 protein. Among hundreds of thousands of distinct CDR3 sequences, around 20% were seen once, and the ten largest hold about a tenth. The starting material was PBMCs from blood, obtained 5 to 6 days after vaccination. These receptors all stem from a man aged 50 to 59 who received an inactivated influenza vaccine.

This clonotype was observed a few times. The chain has TRBV9 and TRBJ2-1, with D uncertain. With 0 bases removed from V and 0 bases from J, the gap between germline ends came to 13 bases. Germline V gene lookup returns CDR1 SGDLS and CDR2 YYNGEE. The CDR3 extends over 17 amino acids. CDR3 amino acids: CASSVGLATSSYNEQFF. The CDR3 DNA reads as TGTGCCAGCAGCGTAGGGTTGGCGACGAGCTCCTACAATGAGCAGTTCTTC.

This clonotype was picked up many times. The genes are TRBV28 and TRBJ2-7; D is unclear. The germline CDR1 and CDR2 sequences are MDHEN and SYDVKM. The CDR3 loop spans 14 amino acids. Trimming took 6 bases from V and 1 from J, leaving 13 bases between them. Here the CDR3 reads CASRPGGSSYEQYF. In DNA, the CDR3 is TGTGCCAGCAGGCCGGGTGGCAGTTCCTACGAGCAGTACTTC.

This clonotype was counted between two and nine times. The chain employs TRBV28 and TRBJ2-7; 9 nucleotides align to TRBD1. Germline loops: CDR1 MDHEN, CDR2 SYDVKM. V shed 5 bases and J 0 bases; nucleotides not matched to a gene: 8. The CDR3 has 16 residues. The CDR3 coding sequence is TGTGCCAGCAGTCGAATGCCGGGACAGGGCTCCTACGAGCAGTACTTC. It specifies CASSRMPGQGSYEQYF.

This chain joins TRBV5-5 and TRBJ2-2; D gene ambiguous. This CDR3 spans 13 amino acids. Trimming removed 6 bases from V and 7 bases from J, with 13 bases in between. Germline-derived CDR1 and CDR2 are SGHKS and YYEKEE (reference sequence). The chain's CDR3 is CASTPSPGGELFF. CDR3 DNA sequence: TGTGCCAGCACTCCCTCGCCCGGCGGGGAGCTGTTTTTT.

This clonotype turned up a few times. The chain couples TRBV6-1 to TRBJ1-4; 7 nucleotides line up with TRBD1. CDR1 and CDR2 (germline): MNHNS, SASEGT. V shed 5 bases and J 0 bases; nucleotides not matched to a gene: 9. CDR3 length: 17 residues. CDR3 DNA sequence: TGTGCCAGCAGTCGGGGACAGCTAGTTGCAACTAATGAAAAACTGTTTTTT. As protein: CASSRGQLVATNEKLFF.

The sample holds a few counts of this clonotype. V and J are TRBV25-1 and TRBJ2-1; TRBD1 agrees at 7 bases. The CDR3 runs 15 residues. V lost 6 bases, J lost 0 bases, and 5 bases stayed unmatched. The germline gives CDR1 MGHDK, CDR2 SYGVNS. This chain's CDR3 is CASSVTGSSYNEQFF. The CDR3 region has the DNA TGTGCCAGCAGCGTGACAGGGAGCTCCTACAATGAGCAGTTCTTC. Full variable domain (rest looked up from reference TRBV25-1 and TRBJ2-1): EADIYQTPRYLVIGTGKKITLECSQTMGHDKMYWYQQDPGMELHLIHYSYGVNSTEKGDLSSESTVSRIRTEHFPLTLESARPSHTSQYLCASSVTGSSYNEQFFGPGTRLTVL.

This clonotype has just a few counts. V usage is TRBV28 and J usage is TRBJ2-7; TRBD1 matches at 8 bases. From germline, CDR1 is MDHEN and CDR2 SYDVKM. This CDR3 has 16 amino acids. The junction had 13 bases not matched to a gene; V was cut back by 3 bases and J by 6 bases. CDR3 in DNA: TGTGCCAGCAGTTTCATCTGGGTGGTACAGGGGGGCGAGCAGTACTTC. It yields the protein CASSFIWVVQGGEQYF.

This clonotype came up a few times. In DNA form, the CDR3 reads TGTGCCAGCAGCTTAGTGTCCGGGAGGGCCCTCCCCCACGAGCAGTACTTC. Residues: CASSLVSGRALPHEQYF. This sequence joins TRBV7-2 and TRBJ2-7; 8 bases map to TRBD2. The CDR3 consists of 17 residues. J was trimmed by 5 bases and V by 1 base; bases with no gene match: 13. Germline loops: CDR1 SGHTA, CDR2 FQGNSA.

This chain links TRBV12-3 or TRBV12-4 with TRBJ1-2; D gene ambiguous. The CDR3 loop spans 12 amino acids. The V end lost 4 bases, the J end lost 0 bases, and 3 bases lay between the germline ends. DNA for the CDR3: TGTGCCAGCAGTTACACTAACTATGGCTACACCTTC. Residues: CASSYTNYGYTF.

Only a few counts were recorded for this clonotype. The chain links TRBV20-1 to TRBJ2-7; the match to TRBD1 covers 7 bases. The V segment lost 6 bases and the J segment 5 bases; nucleotides outside the gene matches: 7. Looked up from germline, CDR1 is DFQATT and CDR2 is SNEGSKA (reference sequence). The CDR3 runs 12 residues. The CDR3 sequence: CSASQTGNEQYF. CDR3 sequence (DNA): TGCAGTGCCAGCCAGACAGGGAACGAGCAGTACTTC.

The gene calls are TRBV4-3 and TRBJ2-1; tentatively, D is TRBD1 or TRBD2 (5 bases each). Germline V gives CDR1 LGHNA, CDR2 YSLEER. With 2 bases removed from V and 6 bases from J, the gap between germline ends came to 14 bases. The CDR3 is made up of 15 amino acids. The CDR3 loop reads CASSQMRGLGNEQFF. CDR3 in DNA: TGCGCCAGCAGCCAAATGAGGGGCCTTGGCAATGAGCAGTTCTTC.

The genes are TRBV29-1 and TRBJ1-3; unclear D gene. The V gene's germline CDR1 is SQVTM and CDR2 ANQGSEA. This CDR3 contains 12 residues. The V gene lost 4 bases and the J gene lost 4 bases, with 8 bases spanning the gap. In DNA, the CDR3 is TGCAGCGTTGGGACCCTGGGAAACACCATATATTTT. As protein: CSVGTLGNTIYF.

This clonotype came up a few times. The chain is built from TRBV12-3 or TRBV12-4 and TRBJ1-2; no reliable D call. There are 14 residues in the CDR3. Between the trimmed V and J ends, which lost 5 bases and 8 bases, there was a span of 18 bases. As DNA, the CDR3 is TGTGCCAGCAGTCCTGGCCCGGACCGGCGGGGCTACACCTTC. It encodes CASSPGPDRRGYTF.

The V gene is TRBV6-1, the J gene TRBJ2-5; 7 positions agree with TRBD1. The CDR3 runs 12 residues. CDR1 and CDR2 from the germline V gene are MNHNS and SASEGT. The V gene end was trimmed by 7 bases and the J gene end by 5 bases; junction bases not matched to a gene: 4. This chain's CDR3 is CASIGGLETQYF. CDR3 bases: TGTGCCAGCATAGGGGGCCTTGAGACCCAGTACTTC.

The genes are TRBV20-1 and TRBJ2-4; a possible D gene is TRBD2 (5 bases). The germline V gene has CDR1 DFQATT and CDR2 SNEGSKA (reference sequence). Trimming stripped 0 bases from V and 0 bases from J, with 15 bases between. The CDR3 is 17 residues long. The CDR3 loop is CSARDLRGGLAKNIQYF. Here the CDR3 DNA reads TGCAGTGCTAGAGACCTAAGAGGCGGACTAGCCAAAAACATTCAGTACTTC.

The CDR3 coding sequence is TGTGCCAGCAGCCCTAGGTTTAGGCTAGCGGGGAGCACAGATACGCAGTATTTT. It is translated as CASSPRFRLAGSTDTQYF. This chain joins TRBV11-2 and TRBJ2-3, with 9 nucleotides matching TRBD2. Germline CDR1 reads SGHAT; CDR2 reads FQNNGV. V lost 5 bases and J lost 0; bases outside the gene matches: 12. CDR3 length: 18 amino acids. The complete variable domain, with remaining parts taken from reference TRBV11-2 and TRBJ2-3, reads EAGVAQSPRYKIIEKRQSVAFWCNPISGHATLYWYQQILGQGPKLLIQFQNNGVVDDSQLPKDRFSAERLKGVDSTLKIQPAKLEDSAVYLCASSPRFRLAGSTDTQYFGPGTRLTVL.

This clonotype was counted many times. J is TRBJ2-2 and V is TRBV12-3 or TRBV12-4; 8 positions agree with TRBD2. V shed 5 bases, J shed 8 bases, and the junction held 7 bases outside the gene matches. This CDR3 comprises 14 residues. CDR3 sequence reads: CASSTGLGRGELFF. CDR3 coding DNA: TGTGCCAGCAGTACGGGACTAGGCAGGGGGGAGCTGTTTTTT.

This clonotype occurred a few times. V and J are TRBV6-1 and TRBJ1-1; a possible D gene is TRBD1 (5 bases). The germline CDR1 and CDR2 sequences are MNHNS and SASEGT. The CDR3 has 14 amino acids. V lost 1 base to trimming and J lost 4 bases, with 10 bases between them. The CDR3 DNA reads TGTGCCAGCAGTGAAGGCAGGGTCCCCACTGAAGCTTTCTTT. This translates into CASSEGRVPTEAFF.

This clonotype turned up a few times. The rearrangement links TRBV10-3 to TRBJ2-3, with D possibly TRBD2 on 5 matching bases. Deletions cut 3 bases from V and 15 bases from J, with 10 bases between. The CDR3 runs 10 residues. The germline V gene encodes CDR1 ENHRY and CDR2 SYGVKD. CDR3 DNA sequence: TGTGCCATCAGTGAAGGAGGAAGATATTTT. Protein: CAISEGGRYF.

This rearrangement joins TRBV4-3 to TRBJ2-3; 10 bases match TRBD2. The germline V gene encodes CDR1 LGHNA and CDR2 YSLEER. The CDR3 is 16 amino acids. J gave up 4 bases and V 2 bases, and 6 bases lay outside the gene matches. CDR3 bases: TGCGCCAGCAGCCAAAATAGCGGGGGGTTCCCAGATACGCAGTATTTT. Protein: CASSQNSGGFPDTQYF.

This clonotype was seen only a few times. The CDR3 bases are TGCGCCAGCAGCCAAGATGGCGGCGGGGGGGCAGCAGATACGCAGTATTTT. Protein sequence: CASSQDGGGGAADTQYF. This chain links TRBV4-1 with TRBJ2-3, with 9 bases matching TRBD2. V shed 0 bases and J 4 bases; nucleotides not matched to a gene: 8. CDR3 length equals 17 residues. The germline CDR1 and CDR2 sequences are MGHRA and YSYEKL.

V is TRBV2 and J is TRBJ2-3; TRBD2 matches 7 bases. Germline values: CDR1 SNHLY, CDR2 FYNNEI. The CDR3 is 15 amino acids. V gave up 6 bases and J gave up 1 base; unmatched junction bases: 7. CDR3 sequence reads: CASRLSGAGTDTQYF. The CDR3 DNA sequence: TGTGCCAGCAGGTTGAGCGGGGCGGGCACAGATACGCAGTATTTT.

This clonotype turned up a few times. This chain joins TRBV11-2 and TRBJ1-5; D not resolved. CDR3 size: 13 residues. Germline V gene data show CDR1 as SGHAT and CDR2 as FQNNGV. V shed 2 bases and J shed 3 bases, with 5 bases lying between them. The CDR3 bases are TGTGCCAGCAGCTTAAACACCAATCAGCCCCAGCATTTT. Amino acid sequence: CASSLNTNQPQHF.